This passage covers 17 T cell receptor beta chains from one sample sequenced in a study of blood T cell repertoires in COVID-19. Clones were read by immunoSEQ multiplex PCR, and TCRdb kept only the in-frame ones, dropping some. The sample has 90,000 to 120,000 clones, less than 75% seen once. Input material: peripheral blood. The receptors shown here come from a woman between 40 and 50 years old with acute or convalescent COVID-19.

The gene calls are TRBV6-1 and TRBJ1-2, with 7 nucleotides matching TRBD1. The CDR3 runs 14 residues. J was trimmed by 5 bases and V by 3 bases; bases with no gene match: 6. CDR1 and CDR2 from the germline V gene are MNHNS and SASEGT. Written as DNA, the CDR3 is TGTGCCAGCAGTGAGGAAGCAGGGGGGTATGGCTACACCTTC. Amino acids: CASSEEAGGYGYTF.

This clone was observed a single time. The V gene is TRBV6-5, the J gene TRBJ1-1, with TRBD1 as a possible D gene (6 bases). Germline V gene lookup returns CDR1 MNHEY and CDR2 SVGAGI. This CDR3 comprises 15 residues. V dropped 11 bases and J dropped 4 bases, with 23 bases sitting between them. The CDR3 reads CAAHRGGPGFTEAFF. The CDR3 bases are TGTGCCGCCCACCGAGGGGGACCAGGGTTCACTGAAGCTTTCTTT.

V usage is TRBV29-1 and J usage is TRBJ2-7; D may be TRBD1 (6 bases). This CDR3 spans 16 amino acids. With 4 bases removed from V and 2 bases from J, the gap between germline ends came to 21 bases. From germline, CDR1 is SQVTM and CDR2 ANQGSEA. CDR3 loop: CSVGGVRGGDTYEQYF. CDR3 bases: TGCAGCGTTGGAGGGGTCAGGGGCGGCGACACCTACGAGCAGTACTTC.

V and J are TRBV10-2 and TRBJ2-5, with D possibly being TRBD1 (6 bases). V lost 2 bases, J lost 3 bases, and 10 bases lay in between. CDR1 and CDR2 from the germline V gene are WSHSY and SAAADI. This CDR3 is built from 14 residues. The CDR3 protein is CASSETHREETQYF. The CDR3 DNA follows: TGCGCCAGCAGTGAGACCCACAGGGAAGAGACCCAGTACTTC.

The CDR3 protein is CASSRTGDGFSGELFF. CDR3 nucleotides: TGTGCCAGCAGCAGAACAGGGGATGGTTTCTCCGGGGAGCTGTTTTTT. The chain carries TRBV7-3 and TRBJ2-2, with 7 bases matching TRBD1. Germline CDR1 SGHTA, CDR2 FQGTGA. The CDR3 totals 16 residues. J was trimmed by 6 bases and V by 5 bases; bases with no gene match: 12.

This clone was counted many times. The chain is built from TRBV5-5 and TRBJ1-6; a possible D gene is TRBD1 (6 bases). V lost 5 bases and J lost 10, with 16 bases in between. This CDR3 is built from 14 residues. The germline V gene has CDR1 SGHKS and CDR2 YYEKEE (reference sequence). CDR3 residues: CASRAQGIGSPLHF. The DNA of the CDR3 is TGTGCCAGCAGAGCACAGGGAATAGGATCACCCCTCCACTTT.

CDR3 DNA sequence: TGTGCCAGCAGCCAAAGTAGGGGGGGCGTAGGGTTGCAAGAGACCCAGTACTTC. Translating it yields CASSQSRGGVGLQETQYF. The V and J genes are TRBV3-1 (or the pseudogene TRBV3-2) and TRBJ2-5; perhaps TRBD2 as D (7 bases). Germline CDR1 LGHDT, CDR2 YNNKEL (reference sequence). The CDR3 is 18 amino acids. Trimming took off 2 bases at V and 2 bases at J, with 21 bases between the two ends.

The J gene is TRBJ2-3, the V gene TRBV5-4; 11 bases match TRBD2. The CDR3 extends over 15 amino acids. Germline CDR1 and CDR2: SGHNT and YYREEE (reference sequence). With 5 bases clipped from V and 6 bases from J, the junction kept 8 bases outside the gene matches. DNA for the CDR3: TGTGCCAGCAGTGGTACTAGCGGGGGTCCGGATACGCAGTATTTT. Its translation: CASSGTSGGPDTQYF.

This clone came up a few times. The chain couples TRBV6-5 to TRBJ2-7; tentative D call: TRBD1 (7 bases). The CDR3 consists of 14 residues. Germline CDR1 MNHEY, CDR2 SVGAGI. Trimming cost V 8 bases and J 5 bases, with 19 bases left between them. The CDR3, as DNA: TGTGCCAGCCGAAAAACAGGGGACTTCAACGAGCAGTACTTC. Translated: CASRKTGDFNEQYF.

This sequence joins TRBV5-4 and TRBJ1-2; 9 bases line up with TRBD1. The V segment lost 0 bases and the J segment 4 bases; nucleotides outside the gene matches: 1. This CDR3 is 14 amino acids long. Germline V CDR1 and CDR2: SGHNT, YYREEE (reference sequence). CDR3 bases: TGTGCCAGCAGCTTGGTGGGACAGGGCTATGGCTACACCTTC. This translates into CASSLVGQGYGYTF.

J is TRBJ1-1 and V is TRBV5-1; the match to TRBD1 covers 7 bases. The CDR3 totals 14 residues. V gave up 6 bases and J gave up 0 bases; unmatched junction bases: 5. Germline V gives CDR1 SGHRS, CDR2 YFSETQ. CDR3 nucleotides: TGCGCCAGCACCACGACAGGGCTGAACACTGAAGCTTTCTTT. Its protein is CASTTTGLNTEAFF.

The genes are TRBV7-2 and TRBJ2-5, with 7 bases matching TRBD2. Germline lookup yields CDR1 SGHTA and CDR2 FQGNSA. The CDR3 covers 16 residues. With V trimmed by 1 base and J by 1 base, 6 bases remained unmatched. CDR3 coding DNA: TGTGCCAGCAGCTTAGGGGCTAGCGGTATCCAAGAGACCCAGTACTTC. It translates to CASSLGASGIQETQYF.

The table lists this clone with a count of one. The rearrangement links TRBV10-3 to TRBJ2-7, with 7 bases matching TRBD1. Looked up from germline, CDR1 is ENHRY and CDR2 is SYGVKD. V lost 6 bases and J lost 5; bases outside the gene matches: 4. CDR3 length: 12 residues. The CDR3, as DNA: TGTGCCATCAGGACGCAGGGGGACGAGCAGTACTTC. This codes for CAIRTQGDEQYF.

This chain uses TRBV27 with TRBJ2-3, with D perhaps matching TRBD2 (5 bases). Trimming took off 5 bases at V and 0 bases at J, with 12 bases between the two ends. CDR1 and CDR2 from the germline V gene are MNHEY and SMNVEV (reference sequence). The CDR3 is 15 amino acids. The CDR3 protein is CASSPGAGSTDTQYF. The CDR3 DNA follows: TGTGCCAGCAGTCCCGGCGCGGGTAGCACAGATACGCAGTATTTT.

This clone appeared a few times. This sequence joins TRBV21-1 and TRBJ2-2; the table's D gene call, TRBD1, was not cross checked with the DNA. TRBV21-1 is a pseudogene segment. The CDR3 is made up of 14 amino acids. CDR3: CASRGTGKTGELFF. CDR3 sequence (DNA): TGTGCCAGCAGGGGAACAGGGAAGACCGGGGAGCTGTTTTTT.

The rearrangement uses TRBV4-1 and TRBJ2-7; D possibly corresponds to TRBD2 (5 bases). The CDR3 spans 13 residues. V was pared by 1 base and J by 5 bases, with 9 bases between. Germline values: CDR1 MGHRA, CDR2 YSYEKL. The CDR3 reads CASSQASPNEQYF. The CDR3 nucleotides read TGCGCCAGCAGCCAAGCTAGCCCCAACGAGCAGTACTTC.

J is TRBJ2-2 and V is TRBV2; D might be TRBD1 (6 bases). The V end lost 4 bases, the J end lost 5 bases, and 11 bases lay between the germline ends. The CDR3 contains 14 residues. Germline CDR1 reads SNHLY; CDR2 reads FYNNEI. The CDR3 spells CASSGQVLTGELFF. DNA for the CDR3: TGTGCCAGCAGTGGACAGGTCTTAACCGGGGAGCTGTTTTTT.